This TCR beta chain was recorded in a study of blood T cell repertoires in COVID-19. At the level of the study: Sources were T cells, B-cell-depleted T cells, or PBMCs; the material itself was cDNA or gDNA.

The table lists this clone with a count of one. Original handling: The assay estimated nucleated cells by amplifying reference gene primers. Using immunoSEQ multiplex PCR, the repertoire was profiled, and TCRdb retains in-frame clones only, with some absent. The DNA was the basis for D and trimming; V, J and clone size are from that table. The data show 200,000 to 250,000 clones, under 90% seen once. V was cut by 3 bases and J by 0 bases, with 13 bases left in between. This CDR3 has 16 residues. Germline V lookup: CDR1 LNHDA, CDR2 SQIVND (reference sequence). This TCR derives from a man aged 60 to 69 who had recovered from COVID-19. Material: peripheral blood. The chain employs TRBV19 and TRBJ2-3; D unclear. The CDR3 nucleotides are TGTGCCAGTAGTATTTCCCTGGCCCCTAGCACAGATACGCAGTATTTT. It is translated as CASSISLAPSTDTQYF.